This T cell receptor (beta chain) was sequenced in a study of CD8 T cells in Susac syndrome. cDNA came from about 0.46 to 1 ug RNA primed by random hexamers. Each CDR3 protein gets one entry after TCRdb re-called the immunoSEQ multiplex PCR reads with MiXCR. Among some 240,000 distinct CDR3 sequences listed, 95% to 97% were seen once. Under recently defined diagnostic criteria, the patients with Susac syndrome qualified as having definite or probable disease. Study findings and constraints: The CD4+ T cell repertoires, which came from Susac syndrome patients, showed no sign of clonal expansion.

For this clonotype: The antigen is undetermined.

The CDR3 is made up of 15 amino acids. V gave up 6 bases and J gave up 2 bases, with 16 bases separating them. CDR1 is MDHEN and CDR2 is SYDVKM in the germline V gene. What was sequenced was CD4+ T cells from PBMCs. The V call is TRBV28, the J call TRBJ1-1; TRBD1 is a possible D gene (5 bases). The source of this sequence is a human donor with Susac syndrome. As DNA, the CDR3 is TGTGCCAGCAGCGGGGCCGTGGCCGCCAACACTGAAGCTTTCTTT. Its protein is CASSGAVAANTEAFF.